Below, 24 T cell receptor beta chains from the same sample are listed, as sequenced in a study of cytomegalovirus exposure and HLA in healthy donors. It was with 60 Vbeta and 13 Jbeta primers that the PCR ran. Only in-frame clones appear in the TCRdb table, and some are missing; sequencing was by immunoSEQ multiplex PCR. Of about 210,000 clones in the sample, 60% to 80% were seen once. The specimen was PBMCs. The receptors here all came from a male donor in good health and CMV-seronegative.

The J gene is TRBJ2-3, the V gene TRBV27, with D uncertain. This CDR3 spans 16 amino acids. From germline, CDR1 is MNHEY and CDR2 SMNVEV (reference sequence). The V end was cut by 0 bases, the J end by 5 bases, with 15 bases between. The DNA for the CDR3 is TGTGCCAGCAGTTTATCGAGTTGGCTAGATAGAGATACGCAGTATTTT. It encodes CASSLSSWLDRDTQYF.

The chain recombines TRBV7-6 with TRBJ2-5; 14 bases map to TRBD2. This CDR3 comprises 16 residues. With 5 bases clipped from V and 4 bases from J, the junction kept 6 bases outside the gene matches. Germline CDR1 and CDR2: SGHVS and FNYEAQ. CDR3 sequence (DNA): TGTGCCAGCAGCCAAAGACTAGCGGGAGGGCGAGAGACCCAGTACTTC. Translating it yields CASSQRLAGGRETQYF.

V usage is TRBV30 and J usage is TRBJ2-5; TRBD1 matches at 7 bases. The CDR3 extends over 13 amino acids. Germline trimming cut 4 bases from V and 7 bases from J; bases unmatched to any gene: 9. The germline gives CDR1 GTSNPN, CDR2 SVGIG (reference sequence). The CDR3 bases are TGTGCCTGGACCCTTAACTCAGGGGGGACCCAGTACTTC. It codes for CAWTLNSGGTQYF.

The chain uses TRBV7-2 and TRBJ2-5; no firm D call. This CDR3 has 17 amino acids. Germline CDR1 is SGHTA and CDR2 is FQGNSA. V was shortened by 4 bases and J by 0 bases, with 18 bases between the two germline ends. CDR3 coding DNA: TGTGCCAGCAGCTCCGTTGCTGTGGGCCCGTACCAAGAGACCCAGTACTTC. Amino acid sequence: CASSSVAVGPYQETQYF.

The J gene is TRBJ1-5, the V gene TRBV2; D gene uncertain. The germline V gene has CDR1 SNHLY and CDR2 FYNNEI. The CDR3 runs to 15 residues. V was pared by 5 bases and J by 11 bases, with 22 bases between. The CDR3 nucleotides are TGTGCCAGCAGTTCGGACGGAGCTGATATGGGAGCCCAGCATTTT. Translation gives CASSSDGADMGAQHF.

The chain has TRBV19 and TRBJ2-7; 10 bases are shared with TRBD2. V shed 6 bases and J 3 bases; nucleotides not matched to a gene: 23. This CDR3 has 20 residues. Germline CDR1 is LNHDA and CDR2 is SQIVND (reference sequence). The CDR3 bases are TGTGCCAGTAGCCCCATGGTCAGGCGCTGGGCTAGCGGGAGTATCTACGAGCAGTACTTC. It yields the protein CASSPMVRRWASGSIYEQYF.

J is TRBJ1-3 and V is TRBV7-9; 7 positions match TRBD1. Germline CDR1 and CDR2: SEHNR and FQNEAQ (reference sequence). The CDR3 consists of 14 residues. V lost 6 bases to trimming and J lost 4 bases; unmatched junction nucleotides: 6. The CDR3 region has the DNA TGTGCCAGCAGGAACAGGGGATCCGGAAACACCATATATTTT. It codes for CASRNRGSGNTIYF.

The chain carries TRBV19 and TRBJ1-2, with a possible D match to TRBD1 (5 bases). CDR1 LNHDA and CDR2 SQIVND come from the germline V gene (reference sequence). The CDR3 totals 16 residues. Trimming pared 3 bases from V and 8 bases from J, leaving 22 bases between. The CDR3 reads CASSMRALRDSRGYTF. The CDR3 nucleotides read TGTGCCAGTAGTATGAGAGCCCTCAGGGATTCTAGGGGCTACACCTTC.

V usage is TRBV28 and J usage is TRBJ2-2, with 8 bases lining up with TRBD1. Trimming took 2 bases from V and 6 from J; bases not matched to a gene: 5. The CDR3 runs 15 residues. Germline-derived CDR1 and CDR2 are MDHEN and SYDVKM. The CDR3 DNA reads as TGTGCCAGCAGTTTAGGGCCAGGGGGCTCCGGGGAGCTGTTTTTT. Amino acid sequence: CASSLGPGGSGELFF.

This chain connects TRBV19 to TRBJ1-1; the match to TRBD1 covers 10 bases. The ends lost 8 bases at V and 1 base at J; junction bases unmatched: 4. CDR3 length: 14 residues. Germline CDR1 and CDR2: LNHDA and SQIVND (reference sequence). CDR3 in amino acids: CASVWTGGNTEAFF. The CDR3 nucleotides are TGTGCCAGTGTATGGACAGGGGGGAACACTGAAGCTTTCTTT. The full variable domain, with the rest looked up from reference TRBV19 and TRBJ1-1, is DGGITQSPKYLFRKEGQNVTLSCEQNLNHDAMYWYRQDPGQGLRLIYYSQIVNDFQKGDIAEGYSVSREKKESFPLTVTSAQKNPTAFYLCASVWTGGNTEAFFGQGTRLTVV.

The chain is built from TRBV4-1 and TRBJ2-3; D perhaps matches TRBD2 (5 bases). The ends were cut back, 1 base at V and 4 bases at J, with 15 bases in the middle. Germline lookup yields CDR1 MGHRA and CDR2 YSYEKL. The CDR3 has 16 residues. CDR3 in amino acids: CASSQAVLATSDTQYF. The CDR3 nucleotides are TGCGCCAGCAGCCAAGCTGTGCTAGCCACTTCAGATACGCAGTATTTT.

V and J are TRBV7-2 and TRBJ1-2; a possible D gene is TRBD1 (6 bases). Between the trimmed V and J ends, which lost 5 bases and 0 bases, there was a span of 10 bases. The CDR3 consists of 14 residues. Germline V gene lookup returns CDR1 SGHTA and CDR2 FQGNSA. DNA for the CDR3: TGTGCCAGCAGCCTCCAGGGGACTAACTATGGCTACACCTTC. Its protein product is CASSLQGTNYGYTF.

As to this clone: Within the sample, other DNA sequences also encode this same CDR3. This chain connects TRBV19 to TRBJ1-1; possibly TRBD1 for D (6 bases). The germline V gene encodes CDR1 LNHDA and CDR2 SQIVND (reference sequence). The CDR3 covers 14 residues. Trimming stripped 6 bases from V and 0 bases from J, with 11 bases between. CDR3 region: CASRPDRMNTEAFF. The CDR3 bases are TGTGCCAGTAGACCTGACAGGATGAACACTGAAGCTTTCTTT.

CDR3 sequence: CASSQDRGLGGELFF. The CDR3 DNA sequence: TGTGCCAGCAGCCAGGACAGGGGGCTGGGCGGGGAGCTGTTTTTT. The J gene is TRBJ2-2, the V gene TRBV7-6; 11 bases fit TRBD1. Per germline, CDR1 SGHVS and CDR2 FNYEAQ. This CDR3 contains 15 residues. Trimming removed 5 bases from V and 7 bases from J; junction bases left unmatched: 6.

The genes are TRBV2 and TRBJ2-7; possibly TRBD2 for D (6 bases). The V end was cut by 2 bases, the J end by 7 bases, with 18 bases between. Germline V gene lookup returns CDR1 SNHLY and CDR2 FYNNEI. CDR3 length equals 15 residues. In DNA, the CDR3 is TGTGCCAGCAGTGAAAGGGCTAGCGAGACTACGGAGCAGTACTTC. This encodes CASSERASETTEQYF.

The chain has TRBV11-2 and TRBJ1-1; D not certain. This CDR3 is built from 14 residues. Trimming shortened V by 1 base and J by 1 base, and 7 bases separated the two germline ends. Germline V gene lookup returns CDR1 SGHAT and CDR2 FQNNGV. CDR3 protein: CASSLGLRNTEAFF. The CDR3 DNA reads TGTGCCAGCAGCTTAGGTCTCAGGAACACTGAAGCTTTCTTT. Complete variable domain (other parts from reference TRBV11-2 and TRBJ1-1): EAGVAQSPRYKIIEKRQSVAFWCNPISGHATLYWYQQILGQGPKLLIQFQNNGVVDDSQLPKDRFSAERLKGVDSTLKIQPAKLEDSAVYLCASSLGLRNTEAFFGQGTRLTVV.

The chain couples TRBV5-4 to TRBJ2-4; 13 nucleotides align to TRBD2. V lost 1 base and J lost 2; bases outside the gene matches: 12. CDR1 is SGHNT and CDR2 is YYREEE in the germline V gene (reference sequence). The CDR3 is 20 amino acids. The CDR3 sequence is CASSLMGSWTSGSSKNIQYF. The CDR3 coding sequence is TGTGCCAGCAGCTTGATGGGAAGTTGGACTAGCGGGAGCTCCAAAAACATTCAGTACTTC.

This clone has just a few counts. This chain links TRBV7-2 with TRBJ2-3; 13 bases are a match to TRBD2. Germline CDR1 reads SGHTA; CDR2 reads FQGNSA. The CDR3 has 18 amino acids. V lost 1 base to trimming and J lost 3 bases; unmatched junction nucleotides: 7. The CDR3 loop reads CASSLVVTSGGRTDTQYF. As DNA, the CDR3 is TGTGCCAGCAGCTTAGTTGTGACTAGCGGGGGGCGGACAGATACGCAGTATTTT.

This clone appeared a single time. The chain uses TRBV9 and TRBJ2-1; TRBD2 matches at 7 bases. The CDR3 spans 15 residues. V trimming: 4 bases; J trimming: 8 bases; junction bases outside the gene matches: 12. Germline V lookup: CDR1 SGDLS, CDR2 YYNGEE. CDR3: CASSLGTNLGDEQFF. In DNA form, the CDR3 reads TGTGCCAGCAGCCTCGGGACTAACCTCGGGGATGAGCAGTTCTTC.

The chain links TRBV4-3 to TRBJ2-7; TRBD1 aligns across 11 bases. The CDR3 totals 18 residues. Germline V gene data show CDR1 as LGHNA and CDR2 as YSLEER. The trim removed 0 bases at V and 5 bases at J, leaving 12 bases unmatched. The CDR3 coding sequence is TGCGCCAGCAGCCAAGATGGGAGGGACAGGGGGGGCATAGACGAGCAGTACTTC. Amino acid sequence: CASSQDGRDRGGIDEQYF.

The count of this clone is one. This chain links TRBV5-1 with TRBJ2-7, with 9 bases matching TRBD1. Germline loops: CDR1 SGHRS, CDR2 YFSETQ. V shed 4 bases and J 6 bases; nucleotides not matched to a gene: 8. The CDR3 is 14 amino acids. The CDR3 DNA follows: TGCGCCAGCAGCCCGACGACAGGGGGAGGCGAGCAGTACTTC. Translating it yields CASSPTTGGGEQYF. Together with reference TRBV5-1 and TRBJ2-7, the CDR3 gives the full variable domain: KAGVTQTPRYLIKTRGQQVTLSCSPISGHRSVSWYQQTPGQGLQFLFEYFSETQRNKGNFPGRFSGRQFSNSRSEMNVSTLELGDSALYLCASSPTTGGGEQYFGPGTRLTVT.

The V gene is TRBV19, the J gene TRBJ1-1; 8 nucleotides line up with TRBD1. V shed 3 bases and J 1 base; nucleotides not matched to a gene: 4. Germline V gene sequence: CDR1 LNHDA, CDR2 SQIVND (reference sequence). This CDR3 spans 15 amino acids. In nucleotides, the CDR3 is TGTGCCAGTAGTATGTATACAGGGGGGAACACTGAAGCTTTCTTT. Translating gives CASSMYTGGNTEAFF.

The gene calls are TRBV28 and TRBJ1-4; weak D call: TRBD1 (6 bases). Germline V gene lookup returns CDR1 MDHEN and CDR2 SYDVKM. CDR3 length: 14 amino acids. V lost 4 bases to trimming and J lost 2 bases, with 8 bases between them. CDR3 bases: TGTGCCAGCAGTTCGACAGGCACTAATGAAAAACTGTTTTTT. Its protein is CASSSTGTNEKLFF.

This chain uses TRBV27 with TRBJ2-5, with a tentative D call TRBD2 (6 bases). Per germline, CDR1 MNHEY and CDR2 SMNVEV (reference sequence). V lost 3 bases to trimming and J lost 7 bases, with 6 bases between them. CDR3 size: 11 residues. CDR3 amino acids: CASSLGGTQYF. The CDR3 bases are TGTGCCAGCAGTTTGGGAGGGACCCAGTACTTC.